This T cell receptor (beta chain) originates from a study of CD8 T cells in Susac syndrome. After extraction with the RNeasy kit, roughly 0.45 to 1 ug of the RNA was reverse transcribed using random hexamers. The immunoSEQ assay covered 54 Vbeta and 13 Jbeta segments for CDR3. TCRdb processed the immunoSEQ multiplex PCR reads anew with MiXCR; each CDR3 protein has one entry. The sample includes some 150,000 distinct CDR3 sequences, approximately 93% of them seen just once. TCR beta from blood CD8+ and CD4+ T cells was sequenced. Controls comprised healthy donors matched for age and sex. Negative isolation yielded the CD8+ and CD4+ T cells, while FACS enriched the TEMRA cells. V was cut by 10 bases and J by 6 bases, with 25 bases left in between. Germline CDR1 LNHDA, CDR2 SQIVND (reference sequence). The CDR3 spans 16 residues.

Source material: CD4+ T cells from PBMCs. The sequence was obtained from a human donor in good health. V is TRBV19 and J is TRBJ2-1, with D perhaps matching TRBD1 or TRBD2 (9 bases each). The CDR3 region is CATRGRGTGQANEQFF. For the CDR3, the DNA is TGTGCCACCCGCGGGAGGGGGACAGGGCAGGCCAATGAGCAGTTCTTC. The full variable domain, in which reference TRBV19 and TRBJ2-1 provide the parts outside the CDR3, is DGGITQSPKYLFRKEGQNVTLSCEQNLNHDAMYWYRQDPGQGLRLIYYSQIVNDFQKGDIAEGYSVSREKKESFPLTVTSAQKNPTAFYLCATRGRGTGQANEQFFGPGTRLTVL.